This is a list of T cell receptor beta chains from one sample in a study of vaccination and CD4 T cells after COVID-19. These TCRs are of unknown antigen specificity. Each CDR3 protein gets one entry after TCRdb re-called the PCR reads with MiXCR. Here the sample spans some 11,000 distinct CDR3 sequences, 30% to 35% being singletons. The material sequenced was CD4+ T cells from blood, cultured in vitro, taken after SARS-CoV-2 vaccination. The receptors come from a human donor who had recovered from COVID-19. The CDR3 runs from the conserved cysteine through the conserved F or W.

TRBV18 CASSRGPGTRIEPQHF
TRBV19 CASSLGQVRNTEAFF
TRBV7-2 CASSEYLNYGYTF
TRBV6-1 CASRQQGPLHF
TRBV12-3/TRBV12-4 CASSSVRSGTEAFF
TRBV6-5 CASSYSMGGAVGYTF
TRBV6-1 CASSPEVNSYEQYF
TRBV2 CASSPDRNSPLHF
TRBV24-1 CATSETGAGGTEAFF
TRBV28 CASRADHLEAFF
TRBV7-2 CASSLEGVVYGYTF
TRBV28 CASRDSNQPQHF
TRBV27 CASKEWTVQHQPQHF
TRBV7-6 CASSPNRGGGETQYF
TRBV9 CASSVVSGFGTGELFF
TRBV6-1 CASSQPGLAGNEQYF
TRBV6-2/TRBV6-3 CASSYFTMRSGSSGSGGYTF
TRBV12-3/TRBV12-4 CASSQLGLVGDTQYF
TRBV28 CASNTGQATNEKLFF
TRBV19 CASSLKGDRDSPLHF
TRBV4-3 CASSQEWSRGAYEQYF
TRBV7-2 CASRFGTAYEQYF
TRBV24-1 CATIGAGRDSEQFF
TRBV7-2 CASTRTGDSNQPQHF
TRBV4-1 CASSHPTGTGGYEQYF
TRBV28 CASKGPRGRNSPLHF
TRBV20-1 CSARDWLARPQETQYF
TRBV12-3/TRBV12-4 CASTAHGDRGSNQPQHF
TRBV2 CATKRDTDSYEQYF